The rows below give T cell receptor beta chains drawn from one sample of a study of T cell repertoires in cytomegalovirus infection. MiXCR, applied by TCRdb to the reads, yields one record per CDR3 protein. The sample contains a few hundred thousand distinct CDR3 sequences, roughly a third of which appear only once. Their cognate antigens are unknown. Specimen: cultured PBMCs, collected from culture after CMV antigen stimulation. These TCRs come from a human donor in good health (CMV status not recorded). Some clones in this sample may be carry-over from other donors' samples. CDR3s leave out the opening cysteine and the closing phenylalanine or tryptophan. Where a row states a size, it is once, few, many or the class of an expanded clone; other rows omit it.

j_call,clone_size,v_call,cdr3_aa
TRBJ2-3,NA,TRBV5-1,ASRSTSGPTDTQY
TRBJ2-3,few,TRBV19,ASSIGLAGTDTQY
TRBJ2-5,few,TRBV6-1,ASSSPGTGRETQY
TRBJ2-3,few,TRBV27,ASSSWRNTDTQY
TRBJ2-1,few,TRBV6-2/TRBV6-3,ASSLSGRFYNEQF
TRBJ2-3,NA,TRBV28,ASSYSGVGTDTQY
TRBJ2-7,NA,TRBV2,ASRPDLAVGSYEQY
TRBJ2-1,NA,TRBV18,ASSPRGGTSGFSSYNEQF
TRBJ2-6,NA,TRBV19,ASSRGNSGANVLT
TRBJ1-5,NA,TRBV6-1,ASSEAPRGDQPQH
TRBJ2-3,NA,TRBV28,ASSLDPAGSSDTQY
TRBJ2-7,NA,TRBV20-1,SAPGAADEQY
TRBJ2-3,NA,TRBV7-2,ASSLARDRGGDTQY
TRBJ1-3,NA,TRBV7-8,ASSLTDSSGNTIY
TRBJ1-5,NA,TRBV7-9,ASSQTGFGQPQH
TRBJ2-2,NA,TRBV10-3,AISGTGGSTGELF
TRBJ1-3,NA,TRBV11-3,ASSRGQGGNTIY
TRBJ2-2,NA,TRBV6-2/TRBV6-3,ASRAGAGTGELF
TRBJ1-1,many,TRBV7-2,ASSLNRQQGGRTEAF
TRBJ2-5,NA,TRBV7-4,ASSLLGTGQETQY
TRBJ1-2,many,TRBV7-2,ASSLEWGGGYT
TRBJ2-1,NA,TRBV24-1,ATSDLSGSGQF
TRBJ2-2,few,TRBV5-1,ASSLWGVGDRDGELF
TRBJ1-1,NA,TRBV7-2,ASSPSRIADTEAF
TRBJ2-7,NA,TRBV5-6,ASSRPGLDEQY
TRBJ2-5,large,TRBV7-2,ASSSKAGGKETQY
TRBJ2-1,NA,TRBV7-8,ASSLRRLIYNEQF
TRBJ2-1,few,TRBV7-2,ASSLTNRLAINEQF
TRBJ1-5,NA,TRBV27,ASSPTLWARHQPQH